What follows are 25 T cell receptor beta chains derived from one specimen sequenced in a study of vaccination and CD4 T cells after COVID-19. Antigens of these TCRs are unknown. Treatment given: roughly 10-day PBMC culture with coronavirus spike peptide pools or control peptides (ViraFEST assay). Cultured CD4+ T cells had their DNA profiled by the Oncomine TCR Beta short-read assay. TCRdb re-analysed the PCR reads in MiXCR, keeping a single row per CDR3 protein. The sample records over 11,000 distinct CDR3 sequences, under 75% being singletons. Sequencing used CD4+ T cells from blood, cultured in vitro. These receptors originate from a human donor who had recovered from COVID-19.

This clonotype was recorded a few times. The rearrangement links TRBV18 to TRBJ1-1; 7 nucleotides agree with TRBD1. V shed 1 base, J shed 0 bases, and the junction held 2 bases outside the gene matches. CDR3 length: 15 amino acids. CDR1 is KGHSH, CDR2 LQKENI, per germline. Written as DNA, the CDR3 is TGTGCCAGCTCACCACGAGGACAGGTGAACACTGAAGCTTTCTTT. Amino acid sequence: CASSPRGQVNTEAFF.

The rearrangement uses TRBV7-2 and TRBJ2-3; 9 bases map to TRBD1. The length of the CDR3 is 16 residues. J lost 0 bases, V lost 5 bases, and 6 bases had no gene match. CDR1 SGHTA and CDR2 FQGNSA come from the germline V gene. The CDR3 reads CASSEKTGGSTDTQYF. Written as DNA, the CDR3 is TGTGCCAGCAGCGAAAAGACAGGGGGGAGCACAGATACGCAGTATTTT.

The chain recombines TRBV2 with TRBJ1-5; D remains ambiguous. V shed 7 bases and J shed 4 bases, with 11 bases lying between them. The CDR3 extends over 13 amino acids. CDR1 SNHLY and CDR2 FYNNEI come from the germline V gene. DNA of the CDR3: TGTGCCAGCAAGGCGGAGCCTAATCAGCCCCAGCATTTT. It specifies CASKAEPNQPQHF.

This chain joins TRBV24-1 and TRBJ2-3; a weak D match, TRBD1 (6 bases). The CDR3 spans 16 residues. Between the trimmed V and J ends, which lost 4 bases and 4 bases, there was a span of 17 bases. CDR1 KGHDR and CDR2 SFDVKD come from the germline V gene. The CDR3 region is CATSDPGTSAADTQYF. The CDR3 DNA is TGTGCCACCAGTGACCCCGGGACATCAGCAGCAGATACGCAGTATTTT.

The CDR3 region is CCSGEGSLFYGYTF. The DNA for the CDR3 is TGTTGCTCAGGGGAGGGCAGCCTCTTCTATGGCTACACCTTC. The V call is TRBV6-2 or TRBV6-3, the J call TRBJ1-2; D may be TRBD1 (6 bases). CDR1 and CDR2 (germline): MNHEY, SVGEGT. The CDR3 extends over 14 amino acids.

The count of this clonotype is one. The chain recombines TRBV7-2 with TRBJ1-1, with 12 bases that match TRBD1. Germline-derived CDR1 and CDR2 are SGHTA and FQGNSA. The CDR3 has 14 residues. V trimming: 6 bases; J trimming: 5 bases; junction bases outside the gene matches: 4. The CDR3 bases are TGTGCCAGCAGGGGGACAGGGGGCTCGACTGAAGCTTTCTTT. Protein product: CASRGTGGSTEAFF.

In its sample, this clonotype was seen a few times. The chain is built from TRBV7-8 and TRBJ1-6; D is possibly TRBD1 (5 bases). Germline V CDR1 and CDR2: SGHVS, FQNEAQ. The CDR3 loop spans 16 amino acids. Trimming shortened V by 4 bases and J by 6 bases, and 16 bases separated the two germline ends. CDR3 nucleotides: TGTGCCAGCAGCTCAGACGGGCGACAGTTTAATTCACCCCTCCACTTT. Residues: CASSSDGRQFNSPLHF.

Written as DNA, the CDR3 is TGTGCCACCGCGCGGCAGGTGGAATATGGCTACACCTTC. It is translated as CATARQVEYGYTF. The V and J genes are TRBV10-3 and TRBJ1-2; D uncertain. V lost 10 bases and J 5 bases, leaving 17 bases between the germline ends. This CDR3 is 13 amino acids long. Germline V CDR1 and CDR2: ENHRY, SYGVKD.

The chain carries TRBV6-1 and TRBJ1-6; D is perhaps TRBD1 (6 bases). The germline CDR1 and CDR2 sequences are MNHNS and SASEGT. The V end lost 5 bases, the J end lost 7 bases, and 12 bases lay between the germline ends. The CDR3 length is 14 residues. CDR3: CASSNRVRNSPLHF. The CDR3 nucleotides are TGTGCCAGCAGTAACAGGGTTAGGAATTCACCCCTCCACTTT.

This clonotype was recorded once. The CDR3 region is CASSLTPGNQPQHF. The CDR3 nucleotides are TGTGCCAGCAGTTTGACACCGGGAAATCAGCCCCAGCATTTT. The chain employs TRBV6-5 and TRBJ1-5; no clear D gene. Germline CDR1 and CDR2: MNHEY and SVGAGI. The CDR3 covers 14 residues. V lost 4 bases, J lost 4 bases, and 11 bases lay in between.

The genes are TRBV20-1 and TRBJ1-6; no definite D call. V was clipped by 5 bases and J by 3 bases, with 8 bases between them. Germline-derived CDR1 and CDR2 are DFQATT and SNEGSKA (reference sequence). The CDR3 spans 13 residues. The CDR3 region is CSALRGYNSPLHF. DNA for the CDR3: TGCAGTGCTTTGCGTGGCTATAATTCACCCCTCCACTTT.

The gene calls are TRBV20-1 and TRBJ1-1; 8 bases are a match to TRBD1. With 1 base clipped from V and 5 bases from J, the junction kept 9 bases outside the gene matches. The CDR3 is 15 amino acids. Germline assignment: CDR1 DFQATT and CDR2 SNEGSKA (reference sequence). As DNA, the CDR3 is TGCAGTGCTAGAGGGCAGGGGGCGATCGGAACTGAAGCTTTCTTT. It yields the protein CSARGQGAIGTEAFF.

This clonotype was counted between two and nine times. The chain is built from TRBV5-4 and TRBJ2-1; TRBD2 aligns across 12 bases. The CDR3 has 15 amino acids. J was trimmed by 8 bases and V by 5 bases; bases with no gene match: 8. CDR1 is SGHNT, CDR2 YYREEE, per germline (reference sequence). CDR3 amino acids: CASSYPSGGADEQFF. CDR3 coding DNA: TGTGCCAGCAGTTACCCTAGCGGGGGGGCGGATGAGCAGTTCTTC. Looking up the rest from reference TRBV5-4 and TRBJ2-1 gives the full variable domain: ETGVTQSPTHLIKTRGQQVTLRCSSQSGHNTVSWYQQALGQGPQFIFQYYREEENGRGNFPPRFSGLQFPNYSSELNVNALELDDSALYLCASSYPSGGADEQFFGPGTRLTVL.

J is TRBJ2-5 and V is TRBV19; 14 bases line up with TRBD2. The CDR3 is 19 residues long. Trimming took 4 bases from V and 1 from J; bases not matched to a gene: 11. The V gene's germline CDR1 is LNHDA and CDR2 SQIVND (reference sequence). This CDR3 is CASSKGLAGVGGLQETQYF. CDR3 DNA sequence: TGTGCCAGTAGTAAGGGACTAGCGGGAGTGGGGGGACTCCAAGAGACCCAGTACTTC.

V usage is TRBV28 and J usage is TRBJ2-5; a possible D gene is TRBD1 (5 bases). The CDR3 is 14 amino acids. From germline, CDR1 is MDHEN and CDR2 SYDVKM. V was clipped by 6 bases and J by 5 bases, with 16 bases between them. CDR3 nucleotide sequence: TGTGCCAGCAGGGACACGTACCCGGTCGAGACCCAGTACTTC. It translates to CASRDTYPVETQYF.

This rearrangement joins TRBV6-1 to TRBJ2-1; perhaps TRBD2 as D (7 bases). CDR1 is MNHNS, CDR2 SASEGT, per germline. V was clipped by 6 bases and J by 13 bases, with 22 bases between them. CDR3 length: 14 amino acids. The CDR3 sequence: CASSATGDGTNQFF. CDR3 nucleotides: TGTGCCAGCAGCGCGACAGGCGACGGGACTAACCAGTTCTTC.

CDR3 sequence: CASSYETGTNTGELFF. The CDR3 DNA is TGTGCCAGCAGTTATGAGACAGGGACGAACACCGGGGAGCTGTTTTTT. This chain connects TRBV6-5 to TRBJ2-2; 7 bases agree with TRBD1. The CDR3 sequence is 16 residues long. Per the germline V gene, CDR1 is MNHEY and CDR2 is SVGAGI. J lost 0 bases, V lost 3 bases, and 4 bases had no gene match.

This chain uses TRBV6-1 with TRBJ2-3, with D uncertain. The germline CDR1 and CDR2 sequences are MNHNS and SASEGT. V was cut by 0 bases and J by 5 bases, with 9 bases left in between. This CDR3 is built from 14 residues. DNA for the CDR3: TGTGCCAGCAGTGAAGCGCTCATCGGAGATACGCAGTATTTT. Its translation: CASSEALIGDTQYF.

The V and J genes are TRBV28 and TRBJ1-6; maybe TRBD1 (5 bases). Trimming took 3 bases from V and 6 from J, leaving 18 bases between them. The CDR3 runs 17 residues. Germline V gives CDR1 MDHEN, CDR2 SYDVKM. The CDR3 coding sequence is TGTGCCAGCAGTTTGGGACCTGCCCGAAGGCTTAATTCACCCCTCCACTTT. Protein: CASSLGPARRLNSPLHF.

The chain uses TRBV6-5 and TRBJ2-5, with 8 positions matching TRBD1. The junction had 6 bases not matched to a gene; V was cut back by 2 bases and J by 4 bases. Germline V gives CDR1 MNHEY, CDR2 SVGAGI. This CDR3 is built from 15 residues. The CDR3 DNA follows: TGTGCCAGCAGTTACCCCGGACAGGGTGCAGAGACCCAGTACTTC. This gives the protein CASSYPGQGAETQYF.

In its sample, this clonotype was seen a few times. The chain couples TRBV19 to TRBJ1-5, with D perhaps matching TRBD1 (5 bases). The CDR3 totals 16 residues. Trimming removed 6 bases from V and 1 base from J, with 16 bases in between. CDR1 is LNHDA, CDR2 SQIVND, per germline (reference sequence). CDR3 loop: CASSPTGGVSNQPQHF. CDR3 DNA sequence: TGTGCCAGTAGCCCCACAGGAGGAGTGAGCAATCAGCCCCAGCATTTT.

V is TRBV10-2 and J is TRBJ1-6; possible D gene TRBD1, 5 bases. V gave up 6 bases and J gave up 6 bases, with 15 bases separating them. Germline V gene sequence: CDR1 WSHSY, CDR2 SAAADI. This CDR3 has 15 amino acids. The CDR3 sequence: CASRDGGGINSPLHF. As DNA, the CDR3 is TGCGCCAGCAGGGACGGGGGGGGGATTAATTCACCCCTCCACTTT.

V gene TRBV20-1 combines with J gene TRBJ2-5, with D unresolved. CDR1 is DFQATT, CDR2 SNEGSKA, per germline (reference sequence). The CDR3 has 14 residues. V lost 0 bases and J lost 5, with 13 bases in between. As DNA, the CDR3 is TGCAGTGCTAGAGATCGAATTAGATGGGAGACCCAGTACTTC. This translates into CSARDRIRWETQYF.

This clonotype was detected only a few times. The chain recombines TRBV7-2 with TRBJ1-1; 7 bases are a match to TRBD1. The CDR3 has 16 amino acids. With V trimmed by 5 bases and J by 0 bases, 9 bases remained unmatched. Germline V gene sequence: CDR1 SGHTA, CDR2 FQGNSA. CDR3 sequence: CASSAYSTGLNTEAFF. The CDR3 DNA sequence: TGTGCCAGCAGCGCTTATTCGACAGGGCTGAACACTGAAGCTTTCTTT. The complete variable domain, with remaining parts taken from reference TRBV7-2 and TRBJ1-1, reads GAGVSQSPSNKVTEKGKDVELRCDPISGHTALYWYRQSLGQGLEFLIYFQGNSAPDKSGLPSDRFSAERTGGSVSTLTIQRTQQEDSAVYLCASSAYSTGLNTEAFFGQGTRLTVV.

This clonotype was recorded a few times. This chain joins TRBV7-9 and TRBJ1-2; D is unresolved. Germline V gives CDR1 SEHNR, CDR2 FQNEAQ (reference sequence). V lost 5 bases, J lost 8 bases, and 18 bases lay in between. This CDR3 contains 14 residues. The CDR3 sequence is CASSLLTTEGGYTF. The CDR3 DNA reads as TGTGCCAGCAGCCTCCTTACGACGGAAGGGGGCTACACCTTC.